This TCR beta chain was sequenced for a study of T cells in Graves' hyperthyroidism and ophthalmopathy. Across the study: Before any treatment, at initial diagnosis, peripheral blood was collected. Whole-study findings and limits: The model made its ophthalmopathy prediction, and onset followed a median about 5.9 months later.

A word on this clonotype: Antigen specificity is unknown.

Researchers barred patients who had uncontrolled infection, other autoimmune disease, pregnancy or lactation. Fresh 10 ml peripheral blood yielded PBMCs. RNA transcripts were the template for amplifying TCR beta CDR3 regions. The TCR CDR3 was amplified in a first-round RT-PCR using the HTBI primer set. Using its own MiXCR run on the multiplex PCR reads, TCRdb lists one record per CDR3 protein. The table has 90,000 to 120,000 distinct CDR3 sequences, around a sixth seen once. The CDR3 has 13 residues. Trimming took 3 bases from V and 9 from J, leaving 14 bases between them. The clonotype was recovered from a woman aged 45 to 65 with Graves' hyperthyroidism. The sequencing input was blood. The chain uses TRBV12-3 or TRBV12-4 and TRBJ2-5; D possibly corresponds to TRBD2 (5 bases). The CDR3 coding sequence is TGTGCCAGCAGTTTCGGACCCCTCGGGGCCCAGTACTTC. Translating it yields CASSFGPLGAQYF.